These T cell receptor beta chains were read from a single sample in a study of blood T cell repertoires in COVID-19. Using immunoSEQ multiplex PCR, the repertoire was profiled, and TCRdb retains in-frame clones only, with some absent. Among 490,000 or so clones listed, roughly nine tenths were seen once. Sample: PBMCs or T cells enriched from blood (not recorded which). These receptors were obtained from a woman aged 55-69 years who had recovered from COVID-19. The CDR3 runs from the conserved cysteine through the conserved F or W. The order of the fields is J gene, clone size, D gene, V gene, CDR3 protein, CDR3 DNA. D genes are given only for firm matches. Clone size is given for some rows only: seen once, a few or many times, or a class if the clone is expanded.

TRBJ1-4 | - | - | TRBV12-3/TRBV12-4 | CASSLSPMEKLFF | TGTGCCAGCAGTTTATCCCCTATGGAAAAACTGTTTTTT
TRBJ1-3 | - | - | TRBV9 | CASSVGAYSGNTIYF | TGTGCCAGCAGCGTAGGGGCCTACTCTGGAAACACCATATATTTT
TRBJ2-7 | - | - | TRBV6-5 | CASAGTTYEQYF | TGTGCCAGTGCCGGGACAACGTACGAGCAGTACTTC
TRBJ1-6 | - | - | TRBV5-1 | CASSPAGNSPLHF | TGCGCCAGCAGCCCGGCGGGGAATTCACCCCTCCACTTT
TRBJ1-4 | - | - | TRBV2 | CASTQGNEKLFF | TGTGCCAGCACACAGGGTAATGAAAAACTGTTTTTT
TRBJ1-2 | - | - | TRBV5-5 | CASSLDENYGYTF | TGTGCCAGCAGCTTGGACGAGAACTATGGCTACACCTTC
TRBJ1-2 | few | - | TRBV2 | CASSVIQGDGYTF | TGTGCCAGCAGTGTTATCCAGGGCGATGGCTACACCTTC
TRBJ2-4 | few | - | TRBV28 | CASSLEGGNIQYF | TGTGCCAGCAGTTTGGAGGGGGGGAACATTCAGTACTTC
TRBJ2-1 | - | - | TRBV11-2 | CASSLDQGRGNEQFF | TGTGCCAGCAGCTTAGACCAGGGAAGGGGCAATGAGCAGTTCTTC
TRBJ1-1 | - | - | TRBV7-9 | CASSLDMNTEAFF | TGTGCCAGCAGCTTAGATATGAACACTGAAGCTTTCTTT
TRBJ2-3 | - | TRBD2 | TRBV4-1 | CASSQGLAGATSTDTQYF | TGCGCCAGCAGCCAGGGACTAGCGGGAGCTACTAGCACAGATACGCAGTATTTT
TRBJ2-3 | - | TRBD2 | TRBV14 | CASSQGLAGGPEFADTQYF | TGTGCCAGCAGCCAAGGCCTAGCGGGGGGGCCGGAATTCGCAGATACGCAGTATTTT
TRBJ2-3 | - | TRBD2 | TRBV3-1/TRBV3-2 | CASSHSPGGSTDTQYF | TGTGCCAGCAGCCACTCACCGGGGGGTAGCACAGATACGCAGTATTTT
TRBJ1-2 | - | TRBD1 | TRBV7-9 | CASSLRTGFGYTF | TGTGCCAGCAGCTTAAGGACAGGGTTTGGCTACACCTTC
TRBJ1-4 | - | TRBD1 | TRBV5-6 | CASSPPGQPEKLFF | TGTGCCAGCAGCCCACCGGGACAGCCTGAAAAACTGTTTTTT
TRBJ1-6 | once | - | TRBV3-1/TRBV3-2 | CASRQAYTPGKDNSPLHF | TGTGCCAGCAGGCAAGCGTACACACCGGGAAAGGATAATTCACCCCTCCACTTT
TRBJ1-6 | - | - | TRBV3-1/TRBV3-2 | CASSQGTSSYNSPLHF | TGTGCCAGCAGCCAAGGAACTAGCTCCTATAATTCACCCCTCCACTTT
TRBJ2-3 | - | - | TRBV25-1 | CASSDPSYTQYF | TGTGCCAGCAGTGATCCTTCTTATACGCAGTATTTT
TRBJ2-7 | - | TRBD2 | TRBV10-3 | CAISGGGTSYEQYF | TGTGCCATCAGTGGGGGGGGAACTAGTTACGAGCAGTACTTC
TRBJ1-6 | few | - | TRBV6-6 | CASSPWEGSSYNSPLHF | TGTGCCAGCAGTCCATGGGAGGGGAGCTCCTATAATTCACCCCTCCACTTT
TRBJ2-3 | - | - | TRBV11-2 | CASSLAWGGTDTQYF | TGTGCCAGCAGCTTAGCATGGGGGGGCACAGATACGCAGTATTTT
TRBJ2-3 | - | - | TRBV13 | CASSSPLVTQYF | TGTGCCAGCAGCTCCCCCTTAGTTACGCAGTATTTT
TRBJ1-5 | - | - | TRBV28 | CASSYRRGAGNQPQHF | TGTGCCAGCAGCTACCGGCGGGGAGCGGGCAATCAGCCCCAGCATTTT
TRBJ2-6 | - | TRBD1 | TRBV10-3 | CAIRATGEKFGANVLTF | TGTGCCATCAGGGCGACAGGGGAGAAGTTCGGGGCCAACGTCCTGACTTTC
TRBJ1-3 | - | - | TRBV9 | CASSIDSGAGNTIYF | TGTGCCAGCAGCATAGATTCAGGGGCTGGAAACACCATATATTTT
TRBJ1-1 | - | - | TRBV4-1 | CASSLDSFSNTEAFF | TGCGCCAGCAGCCTCGACAGCTTTTCGAACACTGAAGCTTTCTTT
TRBJ1-4 | once | - | TRBV30 | CAWNRAGEKLFF | TGTGCCTGGAACAGGGCTGGTGAAAAACTGTTTTTT
TRBJ1-3 | few | - | TRBV19 | CASSMDIYSGNTIYF | TGTGCCAGTAGTATGGACATCTACTCTGGAAACACCATATATTTT
TRBJ1-6 | few | TRBD1 | TRBV18 | CASSSDRGSPLHF | TGTGCCAGCTCTTCGGACAGGGGTTCACCCCTCCACTTT
TRBJ2-7 | few | - | TRBV15 | CATSRGRGYGEQYF | TGTGCCACCAGCAGGGGGAGAGGGTACGGCGAGCAGTACTTC
TRBJ1-2 | - | TRBD1 | TRBV20-1 | CSASAGDRAEGYTF | TGCAGTGCTAGTGCCGGGGACAGGGCGGAGGGCTACACCTTC
TRBJ1-3 | - | - | TRBV15 | CATSKGDGSGNTIYF | TGTGCCACCAGCAAGGGGGATGGATCTGGAAACACCATATATTTT
TRBJ2-1 | - | - | TRBV9 | CASSERKGEQFF | TGTGCCAGCAGCGAGAGGAAGGGGGAGCAGTTCTTC
TRBJ2-1 | - | TRBD2 | TRBV28 | CASRVLAGAGNEQFF | TGTGCCAGCAGGGTACTAGCGGGGGCTGGGAATGAGCAGTTCTTC
TRBJ1-4 | - | TRBD1 | TRBV28 | CASSLPTGAEEKLFF | TGTGCCAGCAGTTTACCCACAGGGGCAGAGGAAAAACTGTTTTTT
TRBJ1-5 | - | TRBD1 | TRBV23-1 | CASSQSTGNQPQHF | TGCGCCAGCAGTCAATCGACAGGGAATCAGCCCCAGCATTTT
TRBJ1-1 | - | - | TRBV29-1 | CSVFGANTEAFF | TGCAGCGTTTTTGGGGCGAACACTGAAGCTTTCTTT
TRBJ2-3 | - | TRBD1 | TRBV24-1 | CATSDRVGGSTDTQYF | TGTGCCACCAGTGATCGGGTAGGGGGCAGTACAGATACGCAGTATTTT
TRBJ1-3 | - | - | TRBV18 | CASSLMGGSGNTIYF | TGTGCCAGCTCACTTATGGGAGGTTCTGGAAACACCATATATTTT
TRBJ2-5 | once | TRBD1 | TRBV5-1 | CASSLGTGKQETQYF | TGCGCCAGCAGCTTAGGGACAGGGAAACAAGAGACCCAGTACTTC
TRBJ1-5 | - | - | TRBV18 | CASSLSDSSNQPQHF | TGTGCCAGCTCACTCTCCGACAGCAGCAATCAGCCCCAGCATTTT
TRBJ1-2 | - | - | TRBV25-1 | CATRKGVQVYTF | TGTGCCACCAGAAAGGGAGTTCAAGTCTACACCTTC
TRBJ1-4 | - | - | TRBV5-6 | CASSLMTAGRIEKLFF | TGTGCCAGCAGCTTGATGACAGCCGGTAGGATTGAAAAACTGTTTTTT
TRBJ1-6 | - | - | TRBV10-3 | CAISESQSGAYSPLHF | TGTGCCATCAGTGAGTCGCAATCAGGGGCCTATTCACCCCTCCACTTT
TRBJ2-5 | - | TRBD1 | TRBV7-8 | CASSATRTGVGETQYF | TGTGCCAGCAGCGCTACCCGCACAGGGGTGGGAGAGACCCAGTACTTC
TRBJ2-6 | - | - | TRBV6-6 | CASSTTSSGANVLTF | TGTGCCAGCAGTACAACAAGCTCTGGGGCCAACGTCCTGACTTTC
TRBJ2-2 | - | TRBD2 | TRBV7-2 | CASSKSSGPTGELFF | TGTGCCAGCAGCAAATCTAGCGGCCCCACCGGGGAGCTGTTTTTT
TRBJ2-7 | - | - | TRBV7-8 | CASSFAPVREQYF | TGTGCCAGCAGCTTTGCGCCCGTGCGGGAGCAGTACTTC